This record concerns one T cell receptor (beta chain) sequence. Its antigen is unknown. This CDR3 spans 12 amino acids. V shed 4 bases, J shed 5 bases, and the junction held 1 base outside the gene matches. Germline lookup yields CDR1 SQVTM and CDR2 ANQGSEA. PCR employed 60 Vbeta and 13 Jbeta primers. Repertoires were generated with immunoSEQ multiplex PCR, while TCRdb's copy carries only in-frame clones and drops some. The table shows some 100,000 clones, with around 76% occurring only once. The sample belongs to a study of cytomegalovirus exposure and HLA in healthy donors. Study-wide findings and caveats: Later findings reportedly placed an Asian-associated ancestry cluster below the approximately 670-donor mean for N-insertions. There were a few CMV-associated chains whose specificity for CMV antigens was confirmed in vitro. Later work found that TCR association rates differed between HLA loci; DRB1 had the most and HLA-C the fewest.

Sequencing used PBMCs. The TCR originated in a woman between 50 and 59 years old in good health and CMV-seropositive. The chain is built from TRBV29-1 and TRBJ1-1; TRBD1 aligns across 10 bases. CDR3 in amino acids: CSVGQGATEAFF. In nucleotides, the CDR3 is TGCAGCGTTGGACAGGGGGCAACTGAAGCTTTCTTT.